The rows below give T cell receptor beta chains drawn from one sample of a study of T cell responses to AZD1222 COVID-19 vaccine. Assay used: immunoSEQ multiplex PCR; TCRdb lists only in-frame clones, some missing. The sample yields 90,000 to 150,000 clones, approximately 90% seen once. The sequencing here drew on peripheral blood, taken on day 0 of AZD1222 vaccination. Every receptor here comes from an adult in good health. The CDR3 runs from the conserved cysteine through the conserved F or W. The D gene is left open where the match is weak.

D gene	CDR3 length	J gene	V gene	CDR3 DNA	CDR3 protein
.	16	TRBJ2-2	TRBV28	TGTGCCAGCAGCCCTATTACAGGACCCAACACCGGGGAGCTGTTTTTT	CASSPITGPNTGELFF
.	13	TRBJ1-3	TRBV19	TGTGCCAGTAGTATTGCGATCGGGCACACCATATATTTT	CASSIAIGHTIYF
.	12	TRBJ2-3	TRBV14	TGTGCCAGCAGCCCCCAAGTATACACGCAGTATTTT	CASSPQVYTQYF
.	16	TRBJ2-1	TRBV13	TGTGCCAGCAGCTTAGTTGCGGGGGCTACCTACAATGAGCAGTTCTTC	CASSLVAGATYNEQFF
TRBD1	14	TRBJ1-2	TRBV9	TGTGCCAGCAGCGTATCCACAGGGGAATATGGCTACACCTTC	CASSVSTGEYGYTF
.	14	TRBJ2-7	TRBV28	TGTGCCAGCAGTTTCAGGGTAGGGTCCTACGAGCAGTACTTC	CASSFRVGSYEQYF
.	16	TRBJ1-3	TRBV28	TGTGCCAGCAGTTTATTCCCGGGGGGCGCTGGAAACACCATATATTTT	CASSLFPGGAGNTIYF
TRBD1	17	TRBJ2-1	TRBV11-2	TGTGCCAGCAGCTCGCCGACAGGGGCCGATTCCTACAATGAGCAGTTCTTC	CASSSPTGADSYNEQFF
TRBD2	17	TRBJ2-5	TRBV30	TGTGCCTGGAGTGTAGGTTGGCTAGCGGGATTATCAGAGACCCAGTACTTC	CAWSVGWLAGLSETQYF
.	15	TRBJ1-5	TRBV6-5	TGTGCCAGCAGTTACTCCGTCAAGGTACGACAGCCCCAGCATTTT	CASSYSVKVRQPQHF
TRBD1	13	TRBJ1-1	TRBV29-1	TGCAGCGCTGGGAGACAGGGGGACACTGAAGCTTTCTTT	CSAGRQGDTEAFF